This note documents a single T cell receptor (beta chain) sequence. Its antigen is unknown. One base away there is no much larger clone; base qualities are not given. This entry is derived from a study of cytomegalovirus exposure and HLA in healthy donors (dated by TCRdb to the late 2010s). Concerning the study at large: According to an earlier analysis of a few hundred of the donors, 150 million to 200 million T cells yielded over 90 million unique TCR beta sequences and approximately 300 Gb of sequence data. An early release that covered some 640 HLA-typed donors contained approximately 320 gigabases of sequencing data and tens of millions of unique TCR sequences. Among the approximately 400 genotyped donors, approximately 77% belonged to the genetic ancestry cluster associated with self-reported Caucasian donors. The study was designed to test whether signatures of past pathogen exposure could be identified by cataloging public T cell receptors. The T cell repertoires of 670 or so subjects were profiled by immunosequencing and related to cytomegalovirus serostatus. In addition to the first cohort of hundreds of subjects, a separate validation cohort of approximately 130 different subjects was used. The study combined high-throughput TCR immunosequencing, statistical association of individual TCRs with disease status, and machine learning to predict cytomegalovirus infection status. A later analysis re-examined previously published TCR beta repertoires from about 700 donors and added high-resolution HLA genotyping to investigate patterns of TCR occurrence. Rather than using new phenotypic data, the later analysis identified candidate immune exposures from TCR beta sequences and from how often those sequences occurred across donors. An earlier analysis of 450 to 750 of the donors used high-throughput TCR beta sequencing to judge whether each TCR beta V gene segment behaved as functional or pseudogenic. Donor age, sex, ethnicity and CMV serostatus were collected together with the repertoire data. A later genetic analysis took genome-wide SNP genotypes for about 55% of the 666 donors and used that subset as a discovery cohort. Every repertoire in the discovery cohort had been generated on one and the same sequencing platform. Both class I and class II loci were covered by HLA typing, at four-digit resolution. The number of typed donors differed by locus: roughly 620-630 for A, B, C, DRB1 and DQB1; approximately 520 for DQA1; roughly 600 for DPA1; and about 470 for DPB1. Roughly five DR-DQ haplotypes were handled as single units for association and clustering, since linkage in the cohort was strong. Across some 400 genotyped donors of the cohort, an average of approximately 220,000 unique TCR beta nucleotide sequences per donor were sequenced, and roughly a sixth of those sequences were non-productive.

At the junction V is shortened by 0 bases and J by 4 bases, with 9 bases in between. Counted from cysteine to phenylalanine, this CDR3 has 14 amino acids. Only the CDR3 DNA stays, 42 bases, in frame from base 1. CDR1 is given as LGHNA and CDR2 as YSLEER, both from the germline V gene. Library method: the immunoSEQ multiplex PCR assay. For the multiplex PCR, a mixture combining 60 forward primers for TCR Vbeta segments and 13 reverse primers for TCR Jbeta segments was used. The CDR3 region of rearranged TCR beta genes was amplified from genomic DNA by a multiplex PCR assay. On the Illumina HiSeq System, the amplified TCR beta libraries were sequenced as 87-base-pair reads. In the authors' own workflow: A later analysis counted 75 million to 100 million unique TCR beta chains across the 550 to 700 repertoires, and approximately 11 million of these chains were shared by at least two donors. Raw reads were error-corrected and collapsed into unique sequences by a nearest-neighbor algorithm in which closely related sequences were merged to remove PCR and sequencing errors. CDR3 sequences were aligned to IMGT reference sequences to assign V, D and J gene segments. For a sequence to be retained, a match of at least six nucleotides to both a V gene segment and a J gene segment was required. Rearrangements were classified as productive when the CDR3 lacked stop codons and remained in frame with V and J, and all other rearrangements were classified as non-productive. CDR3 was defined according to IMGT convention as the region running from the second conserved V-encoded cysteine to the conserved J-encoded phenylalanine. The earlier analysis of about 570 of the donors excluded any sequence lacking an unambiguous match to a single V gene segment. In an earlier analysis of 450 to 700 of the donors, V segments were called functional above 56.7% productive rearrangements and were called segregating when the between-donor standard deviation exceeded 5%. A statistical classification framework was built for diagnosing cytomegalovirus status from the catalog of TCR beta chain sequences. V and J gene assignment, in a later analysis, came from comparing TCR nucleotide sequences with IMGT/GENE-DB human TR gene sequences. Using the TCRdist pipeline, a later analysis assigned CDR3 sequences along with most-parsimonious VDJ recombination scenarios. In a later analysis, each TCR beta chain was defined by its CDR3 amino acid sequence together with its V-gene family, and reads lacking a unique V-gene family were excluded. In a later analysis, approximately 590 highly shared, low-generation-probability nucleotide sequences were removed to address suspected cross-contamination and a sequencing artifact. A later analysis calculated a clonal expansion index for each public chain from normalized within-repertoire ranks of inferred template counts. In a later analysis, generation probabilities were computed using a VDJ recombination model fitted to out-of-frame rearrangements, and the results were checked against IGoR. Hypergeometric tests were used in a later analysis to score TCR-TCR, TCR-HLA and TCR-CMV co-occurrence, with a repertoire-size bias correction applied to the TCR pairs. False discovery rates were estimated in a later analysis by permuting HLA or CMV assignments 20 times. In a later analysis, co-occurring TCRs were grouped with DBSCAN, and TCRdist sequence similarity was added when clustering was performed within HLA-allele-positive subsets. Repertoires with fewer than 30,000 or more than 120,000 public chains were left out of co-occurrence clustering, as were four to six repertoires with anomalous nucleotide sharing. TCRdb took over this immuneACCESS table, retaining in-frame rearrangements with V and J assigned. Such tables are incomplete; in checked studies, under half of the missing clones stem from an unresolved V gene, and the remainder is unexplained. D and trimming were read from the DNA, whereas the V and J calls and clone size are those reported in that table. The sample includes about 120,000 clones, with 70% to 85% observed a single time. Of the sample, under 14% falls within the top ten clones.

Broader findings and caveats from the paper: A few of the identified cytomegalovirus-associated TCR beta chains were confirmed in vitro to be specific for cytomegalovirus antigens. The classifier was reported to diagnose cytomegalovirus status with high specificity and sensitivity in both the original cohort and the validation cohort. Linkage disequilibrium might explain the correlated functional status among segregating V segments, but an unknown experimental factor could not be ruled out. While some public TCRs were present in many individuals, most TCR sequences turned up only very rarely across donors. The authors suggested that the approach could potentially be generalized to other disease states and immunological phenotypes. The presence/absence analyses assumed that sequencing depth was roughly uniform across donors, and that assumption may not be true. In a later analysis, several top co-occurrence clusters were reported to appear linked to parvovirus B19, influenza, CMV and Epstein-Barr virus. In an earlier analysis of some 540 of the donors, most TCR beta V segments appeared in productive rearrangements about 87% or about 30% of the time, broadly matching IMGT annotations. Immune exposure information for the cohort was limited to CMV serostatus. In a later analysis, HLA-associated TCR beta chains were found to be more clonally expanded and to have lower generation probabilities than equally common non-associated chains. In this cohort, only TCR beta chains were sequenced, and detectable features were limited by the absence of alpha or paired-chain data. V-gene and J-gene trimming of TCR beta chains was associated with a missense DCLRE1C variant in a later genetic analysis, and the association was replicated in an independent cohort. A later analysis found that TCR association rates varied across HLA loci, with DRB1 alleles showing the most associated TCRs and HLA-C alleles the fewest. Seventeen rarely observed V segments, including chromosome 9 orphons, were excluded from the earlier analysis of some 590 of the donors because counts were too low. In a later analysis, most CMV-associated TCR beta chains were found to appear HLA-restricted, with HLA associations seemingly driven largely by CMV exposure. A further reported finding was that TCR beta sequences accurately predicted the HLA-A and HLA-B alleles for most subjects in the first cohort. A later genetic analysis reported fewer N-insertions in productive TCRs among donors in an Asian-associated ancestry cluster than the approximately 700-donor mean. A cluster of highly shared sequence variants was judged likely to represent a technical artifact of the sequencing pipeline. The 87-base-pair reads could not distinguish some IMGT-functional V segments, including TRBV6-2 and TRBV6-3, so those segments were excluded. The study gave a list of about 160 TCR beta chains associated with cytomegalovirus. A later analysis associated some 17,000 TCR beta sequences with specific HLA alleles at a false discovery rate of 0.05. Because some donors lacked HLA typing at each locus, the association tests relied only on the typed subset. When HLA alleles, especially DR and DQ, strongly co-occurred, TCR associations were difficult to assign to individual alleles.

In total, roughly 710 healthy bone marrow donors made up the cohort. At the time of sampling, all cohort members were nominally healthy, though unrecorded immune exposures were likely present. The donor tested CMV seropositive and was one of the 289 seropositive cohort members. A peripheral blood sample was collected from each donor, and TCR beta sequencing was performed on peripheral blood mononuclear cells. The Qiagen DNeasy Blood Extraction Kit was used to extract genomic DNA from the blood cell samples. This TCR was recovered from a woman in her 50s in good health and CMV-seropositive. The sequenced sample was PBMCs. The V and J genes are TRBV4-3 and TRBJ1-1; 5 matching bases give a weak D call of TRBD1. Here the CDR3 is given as CASSQERGSTEAFF. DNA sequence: TGCGCCAGCAGCCAAGAGCGGGGGAGCACTGAAGCTTTCTTT.